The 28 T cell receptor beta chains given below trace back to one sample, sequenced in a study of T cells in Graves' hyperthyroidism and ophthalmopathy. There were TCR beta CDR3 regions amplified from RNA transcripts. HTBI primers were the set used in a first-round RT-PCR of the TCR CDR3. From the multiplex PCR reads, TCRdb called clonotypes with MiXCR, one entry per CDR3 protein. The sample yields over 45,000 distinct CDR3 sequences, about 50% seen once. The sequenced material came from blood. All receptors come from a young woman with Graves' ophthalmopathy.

This chain's CDR3 is CASSERGMGYEQYF. Here the CDR3 DNA reads TGTGCCAGCAGTGAACGCGGGATGGGGTACGAGCAGTACTTC. This rearrangement joins TRBV25-1 to TRBJ2-7; D might be TRBD2 (6 bases). The V end lost 2 bases, the J end lost 4 bases, and 12 bases lay between the germline ends. CDR1 is MGHDK and CDR2 is SYGVNS in the germline V gene. There are 14 residues in the CDR3.

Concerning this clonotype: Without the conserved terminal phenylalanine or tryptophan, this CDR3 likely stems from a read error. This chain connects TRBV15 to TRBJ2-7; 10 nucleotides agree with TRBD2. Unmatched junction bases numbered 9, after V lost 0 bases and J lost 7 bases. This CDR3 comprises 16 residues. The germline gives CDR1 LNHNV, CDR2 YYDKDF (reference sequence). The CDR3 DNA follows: TGTGCCACCAGCAGAGACCTGAGCGGGAGGGCCAAAGAGCAGTACTGC. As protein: CATSRDLSGRAKEQYC.

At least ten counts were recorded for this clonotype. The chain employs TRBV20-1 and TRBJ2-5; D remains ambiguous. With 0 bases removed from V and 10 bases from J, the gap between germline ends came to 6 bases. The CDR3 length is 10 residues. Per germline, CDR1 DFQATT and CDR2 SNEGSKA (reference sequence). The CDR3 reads CSARDPVQYF. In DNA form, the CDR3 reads TGCAGTGCTAGAGACCCTGTCCAGTACTTC.

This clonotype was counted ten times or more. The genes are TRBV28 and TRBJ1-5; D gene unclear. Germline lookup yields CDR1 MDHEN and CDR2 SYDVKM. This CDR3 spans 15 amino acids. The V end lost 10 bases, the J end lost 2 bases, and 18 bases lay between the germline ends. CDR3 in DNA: TGTGCCACCGTCCACCTGAACCGGGGCAATCAGCCCCAGCATTTT. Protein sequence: CATVHLNRGNQPQHF.

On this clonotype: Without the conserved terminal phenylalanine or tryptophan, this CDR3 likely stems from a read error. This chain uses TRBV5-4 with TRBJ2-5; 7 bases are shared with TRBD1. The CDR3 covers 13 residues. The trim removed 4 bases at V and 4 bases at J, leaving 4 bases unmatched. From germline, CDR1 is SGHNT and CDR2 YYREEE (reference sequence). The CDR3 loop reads CASSKRQGETQYC. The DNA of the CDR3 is TGTGCCAGCAGCAAACGACAGGGAGAGACCCAGTACTGC.

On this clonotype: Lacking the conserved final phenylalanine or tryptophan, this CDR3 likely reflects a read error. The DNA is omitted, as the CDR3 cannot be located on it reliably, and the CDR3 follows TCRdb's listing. The CDR3 protein is CATSRAWAGELFS. V gene TRBV15 combines with J gene TRBJ2-2. Germline CDR1 and CDR2: LNHNV and YYDKDF (reference sequence). The CDR3 has 13 amino acids, counting both end residues.

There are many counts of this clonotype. The CDR3 DNA reads as TGTGCCAGCAGCACCGGACAGGCCGAGCAGTACTTC. It encodes CASSTGQAEQYF. The rearrangement joins TRBV9 to TRBJ2-7; the match to TRBD1 covers 7 bases. CDR3 size: 12 residues. The V and J ends lost 4 bases and 6 bases, in that order; junction bases with no gene match: 4. Germline CDR1 SGDLS, CDR2 YYNGEE.

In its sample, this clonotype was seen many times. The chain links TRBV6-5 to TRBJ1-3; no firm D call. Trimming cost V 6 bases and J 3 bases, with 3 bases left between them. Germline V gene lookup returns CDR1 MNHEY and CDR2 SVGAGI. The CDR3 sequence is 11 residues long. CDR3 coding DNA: TGTGCCAGCAGCTATGGAAACACCATATATTTT. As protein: CASSYGNTIYF.

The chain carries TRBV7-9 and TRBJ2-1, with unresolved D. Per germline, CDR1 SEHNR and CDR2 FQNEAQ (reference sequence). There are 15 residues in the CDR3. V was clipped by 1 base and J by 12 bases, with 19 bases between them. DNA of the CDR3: TGTGCCAGCAGCTTAGGCGCGGTGGTATCAGATACGCAGTTCTTC. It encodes CASSLGAVVSDTQFF.

CDR3 in DNA: TGTGCCAGCAGCTTAGACAGGTACAATGAGCAGTTCTTC. Protein: CASSLDRYNEQFF. The rearrangement links TRBV7-9 to TRBJ2-1, with a tentative D call TRBD1 (5 bases). This CDR3 is 13 amino acids long. CDR1 SEHNR and CDR2 FQNEAQ come from the germline V gene (reference sequence). The V end lost 1 base, the J end lost 4 bases, and 5 bases lay between the germline ends.

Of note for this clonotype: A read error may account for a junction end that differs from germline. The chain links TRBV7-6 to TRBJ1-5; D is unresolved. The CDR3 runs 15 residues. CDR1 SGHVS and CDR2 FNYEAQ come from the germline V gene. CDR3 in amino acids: CASSLTAAGNQPQHF. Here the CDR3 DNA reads TGTGCTAGCAGCTTAACAGCGGCGGGGAATCAGCCCCAGCATTTT.

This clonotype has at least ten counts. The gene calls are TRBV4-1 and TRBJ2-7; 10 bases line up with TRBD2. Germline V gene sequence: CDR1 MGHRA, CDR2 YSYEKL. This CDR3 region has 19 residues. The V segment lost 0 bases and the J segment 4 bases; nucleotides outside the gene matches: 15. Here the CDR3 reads CASSQEITTGTSAFYEQYF. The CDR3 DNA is TGCGCCAGCAGCCAAGAGATCACAACTGGGACTAGCGCCTTTTACGAGCAGTACTTC.

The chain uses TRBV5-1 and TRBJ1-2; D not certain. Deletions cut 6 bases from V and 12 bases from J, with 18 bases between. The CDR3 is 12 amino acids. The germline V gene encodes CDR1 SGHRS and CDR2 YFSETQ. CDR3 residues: CASKDVSSGNTF. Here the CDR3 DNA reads TGCGCCAGCAAGGACGTTAGCTCTGGAAACACCTTC. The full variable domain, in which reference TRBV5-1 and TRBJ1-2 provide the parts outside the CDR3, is KAGVTQTPRYLIKTRGQQVTLSCSPISGHRSVSWYQQTPGQGLQFLFEYFSETQRNKGNFPGRFSGRQFSNSRSEMNVSTLELGDSALYLCASKDVSSGNTFGSGTRLTVV.

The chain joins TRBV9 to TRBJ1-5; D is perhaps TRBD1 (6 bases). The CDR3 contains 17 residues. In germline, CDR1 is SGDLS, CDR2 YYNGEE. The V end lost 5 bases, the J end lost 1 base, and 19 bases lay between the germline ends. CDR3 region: CASSLPYRGASNQPQHF. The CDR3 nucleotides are TGTGCCAGCAGTTTACCATATAGGGGGGCCAGCAATCAGCCCCAGCATTTT. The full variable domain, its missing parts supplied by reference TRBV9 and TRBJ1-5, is DSGVTQTPKHLITATGQRVTLRCSPRSGDLSVYWYQQSLDQGLQFLIQYYNGEERAKGNILERFSAQQFPDLHSELNLSSLELGDSALYFCASSLPYRGASNQPQHFGDGTRLSIL.

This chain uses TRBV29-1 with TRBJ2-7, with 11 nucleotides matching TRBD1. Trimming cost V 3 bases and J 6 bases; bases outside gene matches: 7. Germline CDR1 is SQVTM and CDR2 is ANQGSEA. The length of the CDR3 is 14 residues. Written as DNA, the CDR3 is TGCAGCGTTGATGAGGGACAGGGGGAAAGCGAGCAGTACTTC. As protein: CSVDEGQGESEQYF.

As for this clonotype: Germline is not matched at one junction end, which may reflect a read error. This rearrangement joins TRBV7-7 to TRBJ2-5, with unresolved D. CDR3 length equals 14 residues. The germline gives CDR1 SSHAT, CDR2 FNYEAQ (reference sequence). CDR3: CASSLTRFQETQYF. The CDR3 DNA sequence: TGTGCTAGCAGCTTAACGAGGTTCCAAGAGACCCAGTACTTC.

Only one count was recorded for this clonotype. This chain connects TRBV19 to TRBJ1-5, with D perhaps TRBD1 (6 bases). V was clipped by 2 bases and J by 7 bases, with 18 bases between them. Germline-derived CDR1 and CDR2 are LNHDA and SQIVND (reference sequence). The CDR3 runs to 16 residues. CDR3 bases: TGTGCCAGTAGTATAAGGGGACACAGTTCCGAACAGCCCCAGCATTTT. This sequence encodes CASSIRGHSSEQPQHF.

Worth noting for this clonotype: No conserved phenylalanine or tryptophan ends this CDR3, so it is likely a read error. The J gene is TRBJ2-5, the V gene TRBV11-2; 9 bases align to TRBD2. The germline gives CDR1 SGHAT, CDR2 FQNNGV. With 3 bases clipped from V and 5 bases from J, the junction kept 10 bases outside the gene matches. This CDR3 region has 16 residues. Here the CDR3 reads CASSFGAAGGGETQYS. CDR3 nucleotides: TGTGCCAGCAGCTTTGGAGCCGCGGGAGGGGGGGAGACCCAGTACTCC.

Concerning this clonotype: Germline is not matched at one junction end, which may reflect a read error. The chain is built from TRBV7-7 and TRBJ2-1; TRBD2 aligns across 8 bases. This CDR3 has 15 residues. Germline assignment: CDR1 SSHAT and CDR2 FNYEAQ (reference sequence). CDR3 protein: CASSYTGTRPNEQFF. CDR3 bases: TGTGCTAGCAGCTATACCGGGACTAGGCCCAATGAGCAGTTCTTC. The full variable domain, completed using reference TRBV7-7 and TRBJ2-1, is GAGVSQSPRYKVTKRGQDVTLRCDPISSHATLYWYQQALGQGPEFLTYFNYEAQPDKSGLPSDRFSAERPEGSISTLTIQRTEQRDSAMYRCASSYTGTRPNEQFFGPGTRLTVL.

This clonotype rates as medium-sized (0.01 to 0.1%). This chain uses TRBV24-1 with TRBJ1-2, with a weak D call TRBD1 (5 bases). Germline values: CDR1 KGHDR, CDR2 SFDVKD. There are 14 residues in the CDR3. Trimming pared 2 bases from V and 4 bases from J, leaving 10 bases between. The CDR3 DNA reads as TGTGCCACCAGTGATTCTCAGGGAATCTATGGCTACACCTTC. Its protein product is CATSDSQGIYGYTF.

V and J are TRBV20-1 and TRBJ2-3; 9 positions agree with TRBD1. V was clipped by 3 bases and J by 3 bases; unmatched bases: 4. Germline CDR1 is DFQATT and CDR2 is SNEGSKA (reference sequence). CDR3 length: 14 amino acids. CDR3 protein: CSARPGQGTDTQYF. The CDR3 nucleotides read TGCAGTGCTAGGCCGGGACAGGGTACAGATACGCAGTATTTT.

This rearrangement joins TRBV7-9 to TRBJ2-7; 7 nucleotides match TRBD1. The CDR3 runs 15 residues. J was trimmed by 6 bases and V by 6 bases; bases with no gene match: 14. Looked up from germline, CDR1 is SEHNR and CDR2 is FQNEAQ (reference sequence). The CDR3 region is CASSSRQGLSSEQYF. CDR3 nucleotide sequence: TGTGCCAGCAGTTCAAGACAGGGTTTGAGTTCCGAGCAGTACTTC. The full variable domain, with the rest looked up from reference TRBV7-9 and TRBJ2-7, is DTGVSQNPRHKITKRGQNVTFRCDPISEHNRLYWYRQTLGQGPEFLTYFQNEAQLEKSRLLSDRFSAERPKGSFSTLEIQRTEQGDSAMYLCASSSRQGLSSEQYFGPGTRLTVT.

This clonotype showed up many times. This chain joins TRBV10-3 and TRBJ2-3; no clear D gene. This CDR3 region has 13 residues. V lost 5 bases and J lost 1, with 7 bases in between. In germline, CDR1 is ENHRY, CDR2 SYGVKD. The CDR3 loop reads CAISQYGTDTQYF. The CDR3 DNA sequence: TGTGCCATCAGTCAATATGGCACAGATACGCAGTATTTT.

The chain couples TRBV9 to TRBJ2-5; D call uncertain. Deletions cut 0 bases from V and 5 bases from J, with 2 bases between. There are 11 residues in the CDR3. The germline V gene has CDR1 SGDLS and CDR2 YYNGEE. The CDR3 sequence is CASSVVETQYF. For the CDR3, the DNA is TGTGCCAGCAGCGTAGTTGAGACCCAGTACTTC. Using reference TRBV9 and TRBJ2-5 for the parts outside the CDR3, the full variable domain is DSGVTQTPKHLITATGQRVTLRCSPRSGDLSVYWYQQSLDQGLQFLIQYYNGEERAKGNILERFSAQQFPDLHSELNLSSLELGDSALYFCASSVVETQYFGPGTRLLVL.

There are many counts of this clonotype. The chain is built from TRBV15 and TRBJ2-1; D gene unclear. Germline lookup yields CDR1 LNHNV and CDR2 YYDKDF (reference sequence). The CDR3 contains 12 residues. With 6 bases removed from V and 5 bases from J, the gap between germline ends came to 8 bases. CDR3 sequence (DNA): TGTGCCACCAGGGCCAGGAACAATGAGCAGTTCTTC. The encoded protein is CATRARNNEQFF.

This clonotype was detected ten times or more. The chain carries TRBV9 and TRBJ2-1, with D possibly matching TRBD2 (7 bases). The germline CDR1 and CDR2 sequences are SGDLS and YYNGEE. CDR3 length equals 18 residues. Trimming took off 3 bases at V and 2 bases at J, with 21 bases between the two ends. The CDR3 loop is CASSGQPGGGAAYNEQFF. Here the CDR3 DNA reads TGTGCCAGCAGCGGACAACCCGGAGGGGGGGCCGCCTACAATGAGCAGTTCTTC. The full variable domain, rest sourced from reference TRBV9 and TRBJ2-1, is DSGVTQTPKHLITATGQRVTLRCSPRSGDLSVYWYQQSLDQGLQFLIQYYNGEERAKGNILERFSAQQFPDLHSELNLSSLELGDSALYFCASSGQPGGGAAYNEQFFGPGTRLTVL.

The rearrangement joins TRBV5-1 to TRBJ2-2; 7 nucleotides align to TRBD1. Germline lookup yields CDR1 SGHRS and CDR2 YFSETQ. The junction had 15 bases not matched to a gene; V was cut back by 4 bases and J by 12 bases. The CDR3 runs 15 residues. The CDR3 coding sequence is TGCGCCAGCAGCAATTTTCAGGGGGTGTCGCTGAAGCTGTTTTTT. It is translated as CASSNFQGVSLKLFF.

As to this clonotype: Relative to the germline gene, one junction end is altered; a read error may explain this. This CDR3 is CAGSEGAIRETQYF. The CDR3 DNA reads as TGCGCCGGCAGTGAGGGTGCTATAAGAGAGACCCAGTACTTC. The chain employs TRBV10-1 and TRBJ2-5; the D gene is possibly TRBD2 (5 bases). The germline V gene has CDR1 WNHNN and CDR2 SYGVQD (reference sequence). This CDR3 comprises 14 residues.